A selection of T cell receptor beta chains follows, all from one sample in a study of T-cell reconstitution after alpha-beta-depleted transplantation in children. TCRdb reprocessed the PCR reads via MiXCR and lists one record per CDR3 protein. The data hold a few hundred thousand distinct CDR3 sequences, with 10% to 15% observed a single time. The sequences come from PBMCs, mostly from graft donor cells, collected 360 days after TCRalphabeta/CD19-depleted stem cell transplant. These receptors were taken from a male patient aged 10 to 17 who had a stem cell transplant for acute myeloid leukemia, so the T cells may come from the graft donor. Both conserved end residues are part of each CDR3. A D gene is named only where the DNA matches it firmly. Size tells how often a clone was seen (once, few, many) or the class of an expanded clone, and some rows leave it out.

.,TRBV18,TRBJ2-7,.,CASSPLGPSGEQYF,TGTGCCAGCTCACCACTTGGTCCCTCCGGGGAGCAGTACTTC
.,TRBV4-3,TRBJ2-1,.,CASSPGIRGGYNEQFF,TGCGCCAGCAGCCCTGGAATTAGGGGGGGCTACAATGAGCAGTTCTTC
.,TRBV2,TRBJ2-7,.,CASSVLGGYEQYF,TGTGCCAGCAGTGTATTAGGGGGCTACGAGCAGTACTTC
TRBD1,TRBV6-2/TRBV6-3,TRBJ2-7,many,CASTLTGLYEQYF,TGTGCCAGCACCCTGACAGGGCTCTACGAGCAGTACTTC
.,TRBV7-9,TRBJ2-7,.,CASSRLSFYEQYF,TGTGCCAGCAGTCGCTTATCTTTCTACGAGCAGTACTTC
TRBD2,TRBV12-3/TRBV12-4,TRBJ2-1,.,CASRPGLAPSSYNEQFF,TGTGCCAGCAGACCCGGACTAGCGCCCAGCTCCTACAATGAGCAGTTCTTC
.,TRBV12-3/TRBV12-4,TRBJ2-7,many,CASSSRTSAYEQYF,TGTGCCAGCAGTTCCCGCACTTCGGCCTACGAGCAGTACTTC
.,TRBV12-3/TRBV12-4,TRBJ2-1,many,CASSLRGWGDNEQFF,TGTGCCAGCAGTTTGAGGGGTTGGGGGGACAATGAGCAGTTCTTC
.,TRBV10-3,TRBJ2-7,.,CAISENQSNEQYF,TGTGCCATCAGTGAGAACCAGAGTAACGAGCAGTACTTC
TRBD2,TRBV7-2,TRBJ2-5,few,CASSLARLAGETQYF,TGTGCCAGCAGCTTAGCTCGACTAGCGGGGGAGACCCAGTACTTC
.,TRBV5-4,TRBJ2-7,few,CASSLGLVSTYEQYF,TGTGCCAGCAGCTTGGGGCTAGTTTCGACCTACGAGCAGTACTTC
.,TRBV7-2,TRBJ2-5,many,CASSLDGPRETQYF,TGTGCCAGCAGCTTAGATGGCCCCCGGGAGACCCAGTACTTC
.,TRBV25-1,TRBJ2-2,.,CASSERRNTGELFF,TGTGCCAGCAGTGAACGGCGCAACACCGGGGAGCTGTTTTTT
TRBD2,TRBV29-1,TRBJ2-2,.,CSVGLAGYTGELFF,TGCAGCGTTGGACTAGCGGGATACACCGGGGAGCTGTTTTTT
TRBD2,TRBV4-3,TRBJ2-1,many,CASSQDELAGDEQFF,TGCGCCAGCAGCCAAGATGAACTAGCGGGAGATGAGCAGTTCTTC
.,TRBV2,TRBJ2-1,few,CASSPQGFYNEQFF,TGTGCCAGCAGTCCCCAGGGGTTCTACAATGAGCAGTTCTTC
.,TRBV5-1,TRBJ2-7,few,CASSGELYEQYF,TGCGCCAGCAGCGGGGAACTCTACGAGCAGTACTTC
TRBD2,TRBV11-2,TRBJ2-7,few,CASSLVSRGTVAFYEQYF,TGTGCCAGCAGCTTAGTTTCGCGGGGGACCGTCGCCTTCTACGAGCAGTACTTC
TRBD2,TRBV11-1,TRBJ2-1,few,CASSLTGGPQPEQFF,TGTGCCAGCAGCTTAACGGGAGGGCCTCAACCTGAGCAGTTCTTC
TRBD1,TRBV29-1,TRBJ2-7,.,CSVERGRYEQYF,TGCAGCGTTGAGAGGGGGCGGTACGAGCAGTACTTC
.,TRBV28,TRBJ1-1,many,CASSFFVTDDWGAFF,TGTGCCAGCAGTTTTTTTGTGACAGATGACTGGGGGGCTTTCTTT
.,TRBV4-3,TRBJ1-1,few,CASSQESPDLAFF,TGCGCCAGCAGCCAAGAGTCCCCGGACCTGGCTTTCTTT
.,TRBV27,TRBJ2-2,.,CASSSPDTLNTGELFF,TGTGCCAGCAGTTCCCCGGACACCCTGAACACCGGGGAGCTGTTTTTT
TRBD2,TRBV27,TRBJ2-7,few,CASSWTSSYGEQYF,TGTGCCAGCAGCTGGACTAGCTCATATGGGGAGCAGTACTTC
.,TRBV9,TRBJ2-1,.,CASSVVGKGGGPYNEQFF,TGTGCCAGCAGCGTAGTAGGCAAGGGGGGAGGTCCATACAATGAGCAGTTCTTC
TRBD2,TRBV20-1,TRBJ2-1,few,CSARRLAGVHEQFF,TGCAGTGCTAGACGGCTAGCGGGAGTTCATGAGCAGTTCTTC